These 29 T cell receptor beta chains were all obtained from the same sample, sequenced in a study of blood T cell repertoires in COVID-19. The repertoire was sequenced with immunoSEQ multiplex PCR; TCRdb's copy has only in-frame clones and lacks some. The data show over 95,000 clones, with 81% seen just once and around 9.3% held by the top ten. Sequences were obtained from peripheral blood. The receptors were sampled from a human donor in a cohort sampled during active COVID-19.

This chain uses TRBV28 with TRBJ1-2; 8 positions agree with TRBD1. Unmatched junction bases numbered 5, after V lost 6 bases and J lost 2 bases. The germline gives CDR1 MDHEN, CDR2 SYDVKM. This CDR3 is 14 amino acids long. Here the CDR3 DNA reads TGTGCCAGCAGCCAAAGGACAGGGAACTATGGCTACACCTTC. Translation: CASSQRTGNYGYTF.

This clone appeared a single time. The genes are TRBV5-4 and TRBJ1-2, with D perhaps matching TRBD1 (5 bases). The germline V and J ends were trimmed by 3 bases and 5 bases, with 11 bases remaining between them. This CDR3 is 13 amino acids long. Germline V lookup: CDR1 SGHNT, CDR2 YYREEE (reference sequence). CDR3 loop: CASSSGTQYGYTF. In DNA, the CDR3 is TGTGCCAGCAGCTCCGGGACTCAGTATGGCTACACCTTC. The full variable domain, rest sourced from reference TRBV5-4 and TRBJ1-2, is ETGVTQSPTHLIKTRGQQVTLRCSSQSGHNTVSWYQQALGQGPQFIFQYYREEENGRGNFPPRFSGLQFPNYSSELNVNALELDDSALYLCASSSGTQYGYTFGSGTRLTVV.

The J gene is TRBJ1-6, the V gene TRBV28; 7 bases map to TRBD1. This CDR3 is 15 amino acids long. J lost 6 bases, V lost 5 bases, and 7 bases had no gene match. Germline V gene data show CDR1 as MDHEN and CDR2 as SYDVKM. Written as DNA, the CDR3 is TGTGCCAGCAGTCCACAGGGGTTTGGTAATTCACCCCTCCACTTT. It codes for CASSPQGFGNSPLHF.

As DNA, the CDR3 is TGTGCCAGCAGCGTCAACACAGGGGGGACCGAAAAACTGTTTTTT. Translating it yields CASSVNTGGTEKLFF. The chain joins TRBV9 to TRBJ1-4, with TRBD1 identical over 8 bases. The germline gives CDR1 SGDLS, CDR2 YYNGEE. The CDR3 consists of 15 residues. Trimming took 2 bases from V and 8 from J; bases not matched to a gene: 8.

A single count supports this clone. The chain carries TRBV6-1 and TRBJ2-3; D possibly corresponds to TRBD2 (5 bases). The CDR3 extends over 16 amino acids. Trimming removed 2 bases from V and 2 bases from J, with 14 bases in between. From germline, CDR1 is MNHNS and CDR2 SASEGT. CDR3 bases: TGTGCCAGCAGTGAATACGTGGCTAGCCCCACAGATACGCAGTATTTT. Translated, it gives CASSEYVASPTDTQYF.

Here the CDR3 DNA reads TGTGCCAGCAGCCCATTCTCTGGGGGGGCCTACGAGCAGTACTTC. Translated, it gives CASSPFSGGAYEQYF. V usage is TRBV11-3 and J usage is TRBJ2-7, with 7 bases lining up with TRBD2. This CDR3 spans 15 amino acids. The V gene's germline CDR1 is SGHNT and CDR2 YENEEA. V lost 5 bases to trimming and J lost 2 bases; unmatched junction nucleotides: 9.

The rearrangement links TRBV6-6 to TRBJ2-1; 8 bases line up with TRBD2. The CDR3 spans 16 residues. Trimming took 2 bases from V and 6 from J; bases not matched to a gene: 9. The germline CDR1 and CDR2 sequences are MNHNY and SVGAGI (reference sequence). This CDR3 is CASSYPSSGGRNEQFF. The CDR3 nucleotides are TGTGCCAGCAGTTACCCCTCGAGCGGGGGACGCAATGAGCAGTTCTTC.

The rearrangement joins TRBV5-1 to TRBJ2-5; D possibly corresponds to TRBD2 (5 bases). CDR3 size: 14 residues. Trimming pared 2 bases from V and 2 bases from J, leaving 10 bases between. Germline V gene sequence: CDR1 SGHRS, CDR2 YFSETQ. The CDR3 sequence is CASSFQDYQETQYF. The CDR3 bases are TGCGCCAGCAGCTTCCAAGACTATCAAGAGACCCAGTACTTC.

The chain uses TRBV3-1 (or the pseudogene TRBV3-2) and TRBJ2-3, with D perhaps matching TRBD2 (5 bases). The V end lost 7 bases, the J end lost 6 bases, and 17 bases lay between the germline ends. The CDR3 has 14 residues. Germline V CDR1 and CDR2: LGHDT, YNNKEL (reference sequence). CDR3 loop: CASNFHRGADTQYF. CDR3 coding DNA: TGTGCCAGCAATTTCCATCGGGGAGCCGATACGCAGTATTTT.

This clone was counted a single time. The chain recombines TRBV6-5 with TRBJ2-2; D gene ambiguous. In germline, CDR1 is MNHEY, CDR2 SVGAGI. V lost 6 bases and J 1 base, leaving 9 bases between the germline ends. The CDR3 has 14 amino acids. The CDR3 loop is CASSRVLNTGELFF. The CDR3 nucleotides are TGTGCCAGCAGCCGGGTCTTGAACACCGGGGAGCTGTTTTTT.

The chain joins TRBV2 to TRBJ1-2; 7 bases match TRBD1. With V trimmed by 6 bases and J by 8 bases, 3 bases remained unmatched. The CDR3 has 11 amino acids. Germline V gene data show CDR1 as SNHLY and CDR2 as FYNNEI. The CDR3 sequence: CASSRGEGYTF. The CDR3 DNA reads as TGTGCCAGCAGCAGGGGGGAGGGCTACACCTTC.

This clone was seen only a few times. The CDR3 reads CASSPPGGGIEQFF. CDR3 DNA sequence: TGTGCCAGCAGCCCCCCGGGGGGGGGAATTGAGCAGTTCTTC. The J gene is TRBJ2-1, the V gene TRBV7-2; 8 bases agree with TRBD2. CDR3 length: 14 residues. Trimming took 5 bases from V and 9 from J; bases not matched to a gene: 9. CDR1 SGHTA and CDR2 FQGNSA come from the germline V gene.

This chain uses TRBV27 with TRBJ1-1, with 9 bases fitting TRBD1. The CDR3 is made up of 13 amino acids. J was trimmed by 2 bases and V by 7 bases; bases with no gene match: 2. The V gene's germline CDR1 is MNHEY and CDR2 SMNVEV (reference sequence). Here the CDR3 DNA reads TGTGCCAGCAAGGACAGGGGAAACACTGAAGCTTTCTTT. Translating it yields CASKDRGNTEAFF.

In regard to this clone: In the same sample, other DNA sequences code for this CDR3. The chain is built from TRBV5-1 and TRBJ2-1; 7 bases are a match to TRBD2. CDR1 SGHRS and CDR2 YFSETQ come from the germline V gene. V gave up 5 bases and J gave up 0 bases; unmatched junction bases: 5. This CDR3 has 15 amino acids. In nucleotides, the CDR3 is TGCGCCAGCAGATCTAGCGGAAGCTCCTACAATGAGCAGTTCTTC. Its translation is CASRSSGSSYNEQFF. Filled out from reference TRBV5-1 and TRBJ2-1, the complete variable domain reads KAGVTQTPRYLIKTRGQQVTLSCSPISGHRSVSWYQQTPGQGLQFLFEYFSETQRNKGNFPGRFSGRQFSNSRSEMNVSTLELGDSALYLCASRSSGSSYNEQFFGPGTRLTVL.

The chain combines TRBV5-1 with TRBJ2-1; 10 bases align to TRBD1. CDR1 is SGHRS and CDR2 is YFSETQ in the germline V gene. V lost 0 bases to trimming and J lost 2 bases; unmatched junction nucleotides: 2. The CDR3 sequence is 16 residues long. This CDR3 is CASSLATGGPYNEQFF. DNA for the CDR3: TGCGCCAGCAGCTTGGCGACAGGGGGCCCCTACAATGAGCAGTTCTTC.

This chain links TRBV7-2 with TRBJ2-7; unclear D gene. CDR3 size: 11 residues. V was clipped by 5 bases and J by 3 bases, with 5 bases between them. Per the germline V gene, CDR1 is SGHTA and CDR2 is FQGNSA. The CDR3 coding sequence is TGTGCCAGCAGCCCTAACTACGAGCAGTACTTC. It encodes CASSPNYEQYF.

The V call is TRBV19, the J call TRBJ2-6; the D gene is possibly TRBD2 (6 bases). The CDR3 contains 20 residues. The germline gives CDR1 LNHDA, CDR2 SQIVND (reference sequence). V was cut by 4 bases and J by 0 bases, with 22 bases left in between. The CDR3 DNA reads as TGTGCCAGTAGTACGGGGGTCCTCATCGGGACGACCTCTGGGGCCAACGTCCTGACTTTC. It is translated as CASSTGVLIGTTSGANVLTF.

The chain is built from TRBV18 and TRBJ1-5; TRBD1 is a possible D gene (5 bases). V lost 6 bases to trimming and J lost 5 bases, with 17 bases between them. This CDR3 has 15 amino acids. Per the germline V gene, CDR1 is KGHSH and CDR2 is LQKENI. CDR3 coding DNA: TGTGCCAGCTCCCCAGCAGGAGGGGTAGATCAGCCCCAGCATTTT. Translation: CASSPAGGVDQPQHF. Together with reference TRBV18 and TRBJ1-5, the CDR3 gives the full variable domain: NAGVMQNPRHLVRRRGQEARLRCSPMKGHSHVYWYRQLPEEGLKFMVYLQKENIIDESGMPKERFSAEFPKEGPSILRIQQVVRGDSAAYFCASSPAGGVDQPQHFGDGTRLSIL.

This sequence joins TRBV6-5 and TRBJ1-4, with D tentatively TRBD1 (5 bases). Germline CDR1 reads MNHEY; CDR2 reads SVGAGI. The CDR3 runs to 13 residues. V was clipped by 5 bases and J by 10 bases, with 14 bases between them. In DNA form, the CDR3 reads TGTGCCAGCAGTCTCAGGGTTGATGTAAAACTGTTTTTT. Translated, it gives CASSLRVDVKLFF.

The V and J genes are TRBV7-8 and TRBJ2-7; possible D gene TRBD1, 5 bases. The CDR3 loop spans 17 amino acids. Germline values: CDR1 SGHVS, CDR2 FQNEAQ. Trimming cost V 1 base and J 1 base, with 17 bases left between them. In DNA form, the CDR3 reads TGTGCCAGCAGCTTAGGGGGCACGGCAATTTTTTCCTACGAGCAGTACTTC. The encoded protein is CASSLGGTAIFSYEQYF.

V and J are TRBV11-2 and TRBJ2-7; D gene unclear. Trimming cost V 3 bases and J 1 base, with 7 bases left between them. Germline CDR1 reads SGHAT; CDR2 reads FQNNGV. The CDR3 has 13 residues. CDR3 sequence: CASSFYQSYEQYF. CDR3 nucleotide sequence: TGTGCCAGCAGCTTTTACCAGTCCTACGAGCAGTACTTC.

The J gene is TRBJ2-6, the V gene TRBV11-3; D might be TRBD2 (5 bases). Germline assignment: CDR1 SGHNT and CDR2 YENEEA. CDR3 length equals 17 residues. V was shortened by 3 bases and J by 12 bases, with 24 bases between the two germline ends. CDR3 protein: CASSFGNTVKSVPVLTF. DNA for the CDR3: TGTGCCAGCAGCTTCGGGAATACAGTAAAGTCGGTCCCCGTCCTGACTTTC.

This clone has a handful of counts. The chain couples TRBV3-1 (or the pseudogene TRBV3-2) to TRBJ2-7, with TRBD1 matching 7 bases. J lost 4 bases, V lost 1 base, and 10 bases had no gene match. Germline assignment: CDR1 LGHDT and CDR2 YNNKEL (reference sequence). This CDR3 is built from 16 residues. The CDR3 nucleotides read TGTGCCAGCAGCCAAGGGCGGACAGGAAACTTGTACGAGCAGTACTTC. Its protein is CASSQGRTGNLYEQYF.

CDR3 DNA sequence: TGTGCCTGGAGACCTTACGACTTTAATTCACCCCTCCACTTT. Protein: CAWRPYDFNSPLHF. The genes are TRBV30 and TRBJ1-6; D gene unclear. The germline V and J ends were trimmed by 3 bases and 6 bases, with 12 bases remaining between them. Germline CDR1 GTSNPN, CDR2 SVGIG (reference sequence). The CDR3 loop spans 14 amino acids.

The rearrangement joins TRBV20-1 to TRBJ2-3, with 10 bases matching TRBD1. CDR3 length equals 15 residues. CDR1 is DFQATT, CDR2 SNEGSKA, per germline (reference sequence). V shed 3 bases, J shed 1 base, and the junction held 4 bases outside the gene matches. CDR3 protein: CSASRGTGGTDTQYF. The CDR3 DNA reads TGCAGTGCTAGTAGGGGGACAGGGGGCACAGATACGCAGTATTTT.

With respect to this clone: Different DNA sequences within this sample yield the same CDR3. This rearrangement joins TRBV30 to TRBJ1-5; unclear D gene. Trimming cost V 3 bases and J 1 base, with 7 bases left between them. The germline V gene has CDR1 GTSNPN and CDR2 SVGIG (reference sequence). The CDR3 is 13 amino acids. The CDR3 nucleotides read TGTGCCTGGAGCGCGGGCAGCAATCAGCCCCAGCATTTT. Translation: CAWSAGSNQPQHF.

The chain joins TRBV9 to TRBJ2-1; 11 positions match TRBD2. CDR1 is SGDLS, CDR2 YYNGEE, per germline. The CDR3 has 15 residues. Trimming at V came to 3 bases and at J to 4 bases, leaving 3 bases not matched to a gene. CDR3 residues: CASSAASGRYNEQFF. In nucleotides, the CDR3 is TGTGCCAGCAGCGCCGCTAGCGGGAGGTACAATGAGCAGTTCTTC.

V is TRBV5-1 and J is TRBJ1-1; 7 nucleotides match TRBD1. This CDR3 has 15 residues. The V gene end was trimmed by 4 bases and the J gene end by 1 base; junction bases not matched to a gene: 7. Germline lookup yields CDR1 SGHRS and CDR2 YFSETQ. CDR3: CASSTIYRGNTEAFF. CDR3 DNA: TGCGCCAGCAGCACCATATACAGGGGGAACACTGAAGCTTTCTTT.

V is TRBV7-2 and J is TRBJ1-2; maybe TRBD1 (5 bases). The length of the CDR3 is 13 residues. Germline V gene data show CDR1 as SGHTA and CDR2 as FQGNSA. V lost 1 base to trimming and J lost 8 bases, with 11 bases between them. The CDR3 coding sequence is TGTGCCAGCAGCTTAGTTTTAGGGGTCGGCTACACCTTC. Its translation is CASSLVLGVGYTF.